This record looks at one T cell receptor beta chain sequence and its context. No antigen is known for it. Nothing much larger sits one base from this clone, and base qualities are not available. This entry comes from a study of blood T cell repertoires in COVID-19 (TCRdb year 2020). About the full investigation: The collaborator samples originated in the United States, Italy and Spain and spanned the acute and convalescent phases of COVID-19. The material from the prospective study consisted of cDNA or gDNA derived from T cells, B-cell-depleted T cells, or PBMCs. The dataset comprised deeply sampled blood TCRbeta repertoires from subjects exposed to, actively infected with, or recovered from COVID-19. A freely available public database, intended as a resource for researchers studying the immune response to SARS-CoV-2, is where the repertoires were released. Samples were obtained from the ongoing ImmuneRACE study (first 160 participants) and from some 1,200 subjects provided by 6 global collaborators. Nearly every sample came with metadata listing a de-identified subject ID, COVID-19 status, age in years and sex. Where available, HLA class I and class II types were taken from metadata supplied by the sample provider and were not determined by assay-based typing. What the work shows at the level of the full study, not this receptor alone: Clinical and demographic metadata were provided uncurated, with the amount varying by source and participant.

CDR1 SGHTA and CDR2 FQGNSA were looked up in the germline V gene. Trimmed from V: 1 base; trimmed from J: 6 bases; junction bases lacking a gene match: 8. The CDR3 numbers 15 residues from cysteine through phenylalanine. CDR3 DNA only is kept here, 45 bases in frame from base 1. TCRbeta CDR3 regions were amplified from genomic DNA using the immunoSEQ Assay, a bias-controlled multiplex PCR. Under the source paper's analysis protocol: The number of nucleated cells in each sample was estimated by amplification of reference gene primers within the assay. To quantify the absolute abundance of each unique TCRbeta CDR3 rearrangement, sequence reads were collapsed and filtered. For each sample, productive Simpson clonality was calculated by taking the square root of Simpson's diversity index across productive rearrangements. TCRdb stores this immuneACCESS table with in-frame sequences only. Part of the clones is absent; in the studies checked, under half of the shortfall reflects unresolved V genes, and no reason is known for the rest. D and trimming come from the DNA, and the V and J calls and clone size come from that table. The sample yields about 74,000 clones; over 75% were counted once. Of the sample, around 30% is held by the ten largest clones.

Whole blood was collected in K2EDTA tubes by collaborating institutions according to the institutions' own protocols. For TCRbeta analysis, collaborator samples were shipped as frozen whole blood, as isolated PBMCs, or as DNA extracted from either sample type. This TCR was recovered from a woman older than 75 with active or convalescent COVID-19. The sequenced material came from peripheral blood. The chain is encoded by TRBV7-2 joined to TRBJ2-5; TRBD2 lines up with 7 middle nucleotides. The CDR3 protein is CASSLDRAGEKTQYF. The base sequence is TGTGCCAGCAGCTTAGATAGGGCGGGGGAGAAGACCCAGTACTTC. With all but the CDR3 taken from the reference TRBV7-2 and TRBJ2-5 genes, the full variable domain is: GAGVSQSPSNKVTEKGKDVELRCDPISGHTALYWYRQSLGQGLEFLIYFQGNSAPDKSGLPSDRFSAERTGGSVSTLTIQRTQQEDSAVYLCASSLDRAGEKTQYFGPGTRLLVL.